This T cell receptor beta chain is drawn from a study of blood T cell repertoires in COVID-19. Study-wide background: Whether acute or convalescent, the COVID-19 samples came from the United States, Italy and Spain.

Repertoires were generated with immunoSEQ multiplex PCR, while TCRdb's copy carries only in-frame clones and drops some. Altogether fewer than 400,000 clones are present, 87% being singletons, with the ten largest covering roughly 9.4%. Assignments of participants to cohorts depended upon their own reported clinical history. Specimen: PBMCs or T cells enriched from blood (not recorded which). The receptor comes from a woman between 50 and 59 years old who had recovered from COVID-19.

CDR3 nucleotides: TGTGCCAGCAGTGAAGCTGGACAGGGCCAAGAGACCCAGTACTTC. Encoded protein: CASSEAGQGQETQYF. The gene calls are TRBV2 and TRBJ2-5, with 8 bases identical to TRBD1. The J segment lost 1 base and the V segment lost 0 bases, leaving 1 base of the junction unmatched. This CDR3 is built from 15 residues. CDR1 is SNHLY and CDR2 is FYNNEI in the germline V gene.